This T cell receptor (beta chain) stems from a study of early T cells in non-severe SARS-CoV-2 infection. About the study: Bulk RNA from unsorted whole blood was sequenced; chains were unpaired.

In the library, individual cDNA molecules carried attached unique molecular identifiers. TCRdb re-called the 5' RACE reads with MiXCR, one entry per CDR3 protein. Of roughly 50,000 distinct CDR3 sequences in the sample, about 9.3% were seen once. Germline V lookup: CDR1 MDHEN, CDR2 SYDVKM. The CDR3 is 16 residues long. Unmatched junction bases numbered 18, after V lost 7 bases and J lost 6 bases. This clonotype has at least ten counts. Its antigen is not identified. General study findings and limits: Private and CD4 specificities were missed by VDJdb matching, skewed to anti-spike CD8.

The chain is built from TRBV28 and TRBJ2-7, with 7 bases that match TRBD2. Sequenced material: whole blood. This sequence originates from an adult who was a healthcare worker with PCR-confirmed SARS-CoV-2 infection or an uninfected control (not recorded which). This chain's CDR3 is CASTHWGGLGASEQYF. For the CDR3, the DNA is TGTGCCAGCACCCATTGGGGGGGATTAGGGGCCTCCGAGCAGTACTTC.